These 9 T cell receptor beta chains originate from one sample sequenced in a study of blood T cells in healthy people across ages. The use of a sample-barcoded 5' primer and a J-beta primer mix characterized a second PCR of roughly 6 to 11 cycles. Each CDR3 protein gets one entry after TCRdb re-called the 5' RACE reads with MiXCR. The table shows under 950,000 distinct CDR3 sequences, with approximately 22% occurring only once. Material for sequencing was blood. The source of these receptors is a man in his 70s in good health.

The chain couples TRBV10-3 to TRBJ2-7; TRBD2 aligns across 9 bases. The ends lost 4 bases at V and 7 bases at J; junction bases unmatched: 5. From germline, CDR1 is ENHRY and CDR2 SYGVKD. The CDR3 runs 13 residues. CDR3 protein: CAISAGLASEQYF. For the CDR3, the DNA is TGTGCCATCAGTGCCGGACTAGCGAGTGAGCAGTACTTC.

The chain employs TRBV3-1 and TRBJ2-1; TRBD2 might be the D (5 bases). TRBJ2-5 matches the DNA end more closely, so the J call is doubtful. Germline lookup yields CDR1 LGHDT and CDR2 YNNKEL (reference sequence). This CDR3 is built from 14 residues. The CDR3 DNA follows: TGTGCCAGCAGCCAAGGTCGGGGTAAAGAGACCCAGTACTTC. This sequence encodes CASSQGRGKETQYF.

Regarding this clonotype: The junction departs from the called germline gene at one end, perhaps through a read error. The chain combines TRBV12-3 or TRBV12-4 with TRBJ1-1; D gene unclear. This CDR3 region has 12 residues. CDR3 nucleotide sequence: TGTGTCAGCAGTTTGTTTAACACTGAAGCTTTCTTT. Translated, it gives CVSSLFNTEAFF.

This clonotype appeared a few times. This CDR3 is CASSLETGTGTFTDTQYF. CDR3 nucleotides: TGCGCCAGCAGCCTAGAAACCGGGACAGGGACTTTCACAGATACGCAGTATTTT. J is TRBJ2-3 and V is TRBV4-1; 9 nucleotides align to TRBD1. Germline V CDR1 and CDR2: MGHRA, YSYEKL. The CDR3 length is 18 residues. The J segment lost 2 bases and the V segment lost 4 bases, leaving 13 bases of the junction unmatched.

The J gene is TRBJ2-5, the V gene TRBV14; D might be TRBD2 (6 bases). The DNA matches TRBJ2-7 better at its end, which makes the J call doubtful. CDR1 and CDR2 (germline): SGHDN, FVKESK. The CDR3 is 14 amino acids. The CDR3 nucleotides read TGTGCCAGCAGCCACCGACTAGGGGCCCGCGAGCAGTACGTC. This codes for CASSHRLGAREQYV.

Here the CDR3 reads CASNRDGGREETQYF. CDR3 coding DNA: TGTGCCAGCAACCGTGATGGGGGGCGCGAAGAGACCCAGTACTTC. This chain connects TRBV3-1 to TRBJ2-7, with D possibly being TRBD1 or TRBD2 (6 bases each). The J call is uncertain, as TRBJ2-5 better fits the DNA end. The CDR3 sequence is 15 residues long. Germline V CDR1 and CDR2: LGHDT, YNNKEL (reference sequence).

A few counts support this clonotype. This chain uses TRBV21-1 with TRBJ2-7; the tabulated D call, TRBD2, remains unverified against the DNA. TRBV21-1 is a documented pseudogene. CDR3 length: 15 amino acids. The CDR3 DNA sequence: TGTGCCAGCAGCAAAAGTCCGGGCGGAACCTACGAGCAGTACGTC. Its protein is CASSKSPGGTYEQYV.

The rearrangement links TRBV20-1 to TRBJ2-3; TRBD2 aligns across 8 bases. With V trimmed by 1 base and J by 5 bases, 8 bases remained unmatched. In germline, CDR1 is DFQATT, CDR2 SNEGSKA (reference sequence). This CDR3 comprises 15 residues. The CDR3 nucleotides read TGCAGTGCTAGAGCCCTTAGCGGGACTGGAGATACGCAGTATTTT. It is translated as CSARALSGTGDTQYF.

This chain uses TRBV27 with TRBJ2-4; possible D gene TRBD1, 6 bases. CDR3 length equals 17 residues. The V end lost 4 bases, the J end lost 0 bases, and 16 bases lay between the germline ends. The germline CDR1 and CDR2 sequences are MNHEY and SMNVEV (reference sequence). CDR3 bases: TGTGCCAGCAGTTCGGACAGAAATACACTAGCCAAAAACATTCAGTACTTC. Translating gives CASSSDRNTLAKNIQYF.